These 22 T cell receptor beta chains were sequenced from one sample in a study of siplizumab effects on memory and regulatory T cells. Generated by immunoSEQ multiplex PCR, the TCRdb table keeps only in-frame clones and is missing some. The sample gives approximately 97,000 clones, 90% to 95% of which show up once; more than 0.95% is in the top ten. The sample comprised CD4+ T cells sorted from blood. These receptors were taken from a human donor in good health.

This sequence joins TRBV11-2 and TRBJ1-1; tentative D call: TRBD1 (5 bases). Germline V gene lookup returns CDR1 SGHAT and CDR2 FQNNGV. The CDR3 has 14 amino acids. Trimming removed 1 base at V and 5 bases at J, with 11 bases between. The CDR3 DNA reads as TGTGCCAGCAGCTTAGCGGGACTCGATACTGAAGCTTTCTTT. Translation: CASSLAGLDTEAFF.

The chain is built from TRBV6-5 and TRBJ2-1; D gene uncertain. This CDR3 spans 11 amino acids. Germline CDR1 is MNHEY and CDR2 is SVGAGI. Between the trimmed V and J ends, which lost 2 bases and 7 bases, there was a span of 3 bases. DNA for the CDR3: TGTGCCAGCAGTTACAAGAATGAGCAGTTCTTC. Translated, it gives CASSYKNEQFF.

This chain uses TRBV27 with TRBJ2-7; TRBD2 matches 8 bases. V lost 8 bases and J lost 2; bases outside the gene matches: 11. Germline V gives CDR1 MNHEY, CDR2 SMNVEV (reference sequence). The CDR3 covers 15 residues. CDR3 in amino acids: CASGPLAGLTYEQYF. CDR3 DNA: TGTGCCAGCGGACCTTTAGCGGGATTAACCTACGAGCAGTACTTC.

V and J are TRBV7-9 and TRBJ1-3; D may be TRBD1 (6 bases). Per germline, CDR1 SEHNR and CDR2 FQNEAQ (reference sequence). The CDR3 is made up of 14 amino acids. Trimming stripped 4 bases from V and 11 bases from J, with 18 bases between. The CDR3 loop reads CASSSRQALSAIYF. CDR3 coding DNA: TGTGCCAGCAGCTCCCGACAGGCTCTTTCTGCCATATATTTT.

The chain couples TRBV5-1 to TRBJ2-2; 11 nucleotides match TRBD2. CDR3 length equals 17 residues. The germline V gene encodes CDR1 SGHRS and CDR2 YFSETQ. V trimming: 0 bases; J trimming: 7 bases; junction bases outside the gene matches: 8. DNA for the CDR3: TGCGCCAGCAGCTTGGCTGCTAGCGGGAGGTCCGGCGGGGAGCTGTTTTTT. This translates into CASSLAASGRSGGELFF. Complete variable domain (other parts from reference TRBV5-1 and TRBJ2-2): KAGVTQTPRYLIKTRGQQVTLSCSPISGHRSVSWYQQTPGQGLQFLFEYFSETQRNKGNFPGRFSGRQFSNSRSEMNVSTLELGDSALYLCASSLAASGRSGGELFFGEGSRLTVL.

The count of this clone is one. This sequence joins TRBV5-4 and TRBJ2-1, with D uncertain. This CDR3 has 13 residues. V lost 2 bases, J lost 7 bases, and 10 bases lay in between. Germline values: CDR1 SGHNT, CDR2 YYREEE (reference sequence). CDR3 sequence (DNA): TGTGCCAGCAGCTTTCTACTGGGTAATGAGCAGTTCTTC. It specifies CASSFLLGNEQFF.

The gene calls are TRBV9 and TRBJ2-1, with D tentatively TRBD2 (5 bases). The CDR3 has 14 amino acids. Germline values: CDR1 SGDLS, CDR2 YYNGEE. V lost 6 bases and J 1 base, leaving 11 bases between the germline ends. This CDR3 is CASNLGSSYNEQFF. CDR3 DNA sequence: TGTGCCAGCAACTTAGGGAGTTCCTACAATGAGCAGTTCTTC.

V is TRBV18 and J is TRBJ2-5; no clear D. The ends were cut back, 4 bases at V and 1 base at J, with 16 bases in the middle. Germline-derived CDR1 and CDR2 are KGHSH and LQKENI. This CDR3 comprises 16 residues. CDR3 bases: TGTGCCAGCTCACTCCGTCCGACGGACGCCCAAGAGACCCAGTACTTC. Its translation: CASSLRPTDAQETQYF.

The genes are TRBV9 and TRBJ1-1; D ambiguous. Germline CDR1 and CDR2: SGDLS and YYNGEE. The CDR3 sequence is 14 residues long. Trimming took 0 bases from V and 3 from J, leaving 9 bases between them. The CDR3 DNA reads as TGTGCCAGCAGCGTAGAACAAGCTCACACTGAAGCTTTCTTT. Translation gives CASSVEQAHTEAFF.

This chain uses TRBV9 with TRBJ1-6; 8 bases line up with TRBD1. V shed 0 bases and J 13 bases; nucleotides not matched to a gene: 3. In germline, CDR1 is SGDLS, CDR2 YYNGEE. This CDR3 is 13 amino acids long. The CDR3 nucleotides are TGTGCCAGCAGCGTAGGACAGGGGAACCCCCTCCACTTT. It is translated as CASSVGQGNPLHF.

The chain combines TRBV5-1 with TRBJ2-1, with D hard to call. V lost 6 bases, J lost 3 bases, and 16 bases lay in between. Germline V lookup: CDR1 SGHRS, CDR2 YFSETQ. The CDR3 is made up of 15 amino acids. CDR3 bases: TGCGCCAGCAAAAGAGCAATCGACAACTACAATGAGCAGTTCTTC. As protein: CASKRAIDNYNEQFF.

A remark on this clone: An end of the junction does not agree with germline; a read error may underlie this. The gene calls are TRBV5-6 and TRBJ2-6, with D perhaps TRBD1 (6 bases). The germline V gene encodes CDR1 SGHDT and CDR2 YYEEEE. The CDR3 runs to 14 residues. The CDR3 is CASSFTPHRVSFIF. For the CDR3, the DNA is TGTGCCAGCAGCTTCACTCCGCACAGGGTCTCTTTCATCTTC.

The CDR3 is CASSIRNGYPDTQYF. The CDR3 DNA is TGTGCCAGTAGTATCCGGAACGGGTACCCAGATACGCAGTATTTT. This chain connects TRBV19 to TRBJ2-3; D gene uncertain. Trimming stripped 3 bases from V and 4 bases from J, with 14 bases between. Germline CDR1 reads LNHDA; CDR2 reads SQIVND (reference sequence). CDR3 length equals 15 residues.

This rearrangement joins TRBV5-1 to TRBJ2-6, with 7 nucleotides matching TRBD1. Unmatched junction bases numbered 4, after V lost 4 bases and J lost 0 bases. CDR1 is SGHRS, CDR2 YFSETQ, per germline. The CDR3 has 16 residues. The CDR3 DNA reads as TGCGCCAGCAGCACAGGGGCGAGCTCTGGGGCCAACGTCCTGACTTTC. This codes for CASSTGASSGANVLTF.

The CDR3 DNA sequence: TGTGCCAGCAGTAAAACAGGGGTCGGCGACGAGCAGTACTTC. Amino acids: CASSKTGVGDEQYF. This chain joins TRBV2 and TRBJ2-7, with 7 bases identical to TRBD1. Looked up from germline, CDR1 is SNHLY and CDR2 is FYNNEI. The CDR3 sequence is 14 residues long. V shed 5 bases and J 5 bases; nucleotides not matched to a gene: 9.

This chain connects TRBV11-3 to TRBJ1-3; 8 nucleotides line up with TRBD1. This CDR3 has 14 residues. V lost 10 bases and J lost 0; bases outside the gene matches: 5. Germline V gene sequence: CDR1 SGHNT, CDR2 YENEEA. CDR3 nucleotides: TGTGCCACGACAGGGGAAGGCTCTGGAAACACCATATATTTT. As protein: CATTGEGSGNTIYF.

The V call is TRBV11-2, the J call TRBJ2-5; tentatively, D is TRBD1 (8 bases). The CDR3 is 16 amino acids. The V gene's germline CDR1 is SGHAT and CDR2 FQNNGV. The V and J ends lost 5 bases and 2 bases respectively, with 18 bases between them. CDR3 loop: CASSQRGGTGQETQYF. CDR3 in DNA: TGTGCCAGCAGCCAAAGGGGGGGGACAGGTCAAGAGACCCAGTACTTC.

This clone was seen once. V is TRBV11-2 and J is TRBJ2-1, with 9 bases aligning to TRBD2. V was pared by 5 bases and J by 4 bases, with 9 bases of the junction left unmatched. The CDR3 consists of 16 residues. Per germline, CDR1 SGHAT and CDR2 FQNNGV. CDR3 loop: CASSQNPSGVYNEQFF. In nucleotides, the CDR3 is TGTGCCAGCAGCCAAAACCCTAGCGGGGTATACAATGAGCAGTTCTTC. The full variable domain, in which reference TRBV11-2 and TRBJ2-1 provide the parts outside the CDR3, is EAGVAQSPRYKIIEKRQSVAFWCNPISGHATLYWYQQILGQGPKLLIQFQNNGVVDDSQLPKDRFSAERLKGVDSTLKIQPAKLEDSAVYLCASSQNPSGVYNEQFFGPGTRLTVL.

This sequence joins TRBV19 and TRBJ1-2; tentative D call: TRBD1 (5 bases). Germline V gives CDR1 LNHDA, CDR2 SQIVND (reference sequence). This CDR3 spans 15 amino acids. The V and J ends lost 3 bases and 2 bases respectively, with 13 bases between them. In DNA form, the CDR3 reads TGTGCCAGTAGTATGATGCCCAGGACAAACTATGGCTACACCTTC. As protein: CASSMMPRTNYGYTF.

This clone was observed a few times. The chain links TRBV6-6 to TRBJ2-7; no reliable D call. Germline assignment: CDR1 MNHNY and CDR2 SVGAGI (reference sequence). Trimming removed 5 bases from V and 3 bases from J, with 5 bases in between. The CDR3 runs to 11 residues. The CDR3 coding sequence is TGTGCCAGCAGTACCCACTACGAGCAGTACTTC. Translated, it gives CASSTHYEQYF.

The chain recombines TRBV18 with TRBJ1-2; TRBD1 aligns across 9 bases. J gave up 3 bases and V 3 bases, and 8 bases lay outside the gene matches. From germline, CDR1 is KGHSH and CDR2 LQKENI. The CDR3 is made up of 16 amino acids. CDR3 nucleotides: TGTGCCAGCTCACCCGGGACAGGGAAGGGTGACTATGGCTACACCTTC. Translating gives CASSPGTGKGDYGYTF.

This CDR3 reads CATQVTGRGFYNEQFF. The CDR3 coding sequence is TGTGCCACACAAGTTACGGGCCGGGGTTTCTACAATGAGCAGTTCTTC. This chain links TRBV2 with TRBJ2-1, with a tentative D call TRBD2 (5 bases). This CDR3 is 16 amino acids long. Trimming took off 10 bases at V and 3 bases at J, with 22 bases between the two ends. Germline loops: CDR1 SNHLY, CDR2 FYNNEI.